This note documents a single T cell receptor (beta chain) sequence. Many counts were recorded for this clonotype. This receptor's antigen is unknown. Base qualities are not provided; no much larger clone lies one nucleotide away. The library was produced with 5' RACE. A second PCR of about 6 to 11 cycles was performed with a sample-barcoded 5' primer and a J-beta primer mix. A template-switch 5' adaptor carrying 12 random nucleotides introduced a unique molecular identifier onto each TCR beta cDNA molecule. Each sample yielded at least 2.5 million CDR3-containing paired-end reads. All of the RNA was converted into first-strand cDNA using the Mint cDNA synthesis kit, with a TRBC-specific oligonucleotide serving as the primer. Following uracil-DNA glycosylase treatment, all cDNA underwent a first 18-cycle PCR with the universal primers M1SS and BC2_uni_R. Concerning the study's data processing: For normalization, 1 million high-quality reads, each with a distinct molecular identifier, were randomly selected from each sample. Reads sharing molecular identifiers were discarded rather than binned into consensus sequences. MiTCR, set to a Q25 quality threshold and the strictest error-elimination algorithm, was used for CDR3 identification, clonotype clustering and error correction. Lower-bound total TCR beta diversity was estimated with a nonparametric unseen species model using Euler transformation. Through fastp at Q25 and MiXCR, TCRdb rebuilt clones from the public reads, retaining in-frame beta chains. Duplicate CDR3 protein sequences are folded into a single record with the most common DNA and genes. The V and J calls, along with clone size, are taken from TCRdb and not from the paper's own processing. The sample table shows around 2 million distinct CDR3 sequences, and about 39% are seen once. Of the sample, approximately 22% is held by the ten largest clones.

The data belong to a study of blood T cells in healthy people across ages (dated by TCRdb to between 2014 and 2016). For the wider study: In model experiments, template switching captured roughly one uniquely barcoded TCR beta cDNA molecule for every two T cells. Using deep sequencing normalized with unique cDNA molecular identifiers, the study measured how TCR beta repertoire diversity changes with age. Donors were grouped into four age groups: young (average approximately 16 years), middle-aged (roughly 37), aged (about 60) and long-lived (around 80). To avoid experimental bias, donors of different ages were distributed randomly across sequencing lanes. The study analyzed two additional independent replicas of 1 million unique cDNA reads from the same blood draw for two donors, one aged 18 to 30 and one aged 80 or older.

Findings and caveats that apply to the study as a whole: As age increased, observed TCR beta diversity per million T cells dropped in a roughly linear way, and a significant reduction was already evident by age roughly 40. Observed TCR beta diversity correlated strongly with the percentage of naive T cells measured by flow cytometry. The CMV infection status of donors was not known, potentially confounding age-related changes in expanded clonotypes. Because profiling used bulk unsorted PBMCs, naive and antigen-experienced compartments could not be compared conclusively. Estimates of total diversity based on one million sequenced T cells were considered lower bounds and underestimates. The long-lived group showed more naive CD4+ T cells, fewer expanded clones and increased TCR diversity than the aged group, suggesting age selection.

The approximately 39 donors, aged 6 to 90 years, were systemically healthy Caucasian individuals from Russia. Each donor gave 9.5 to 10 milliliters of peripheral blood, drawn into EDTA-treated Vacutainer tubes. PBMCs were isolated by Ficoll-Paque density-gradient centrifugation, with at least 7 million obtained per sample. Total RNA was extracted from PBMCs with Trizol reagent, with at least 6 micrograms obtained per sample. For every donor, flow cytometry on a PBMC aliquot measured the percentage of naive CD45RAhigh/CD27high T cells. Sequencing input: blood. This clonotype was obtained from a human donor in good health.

The sequenced DNA: TGTGCCAGCAGCTTAGCGACAAGTTTGAGAGAGCAGTACTTC. Translated, this gives CASSLATSLREQYF. The rearranged chain carries TRBV7-9 and TRBJ2-7; the D segment cannot be called with confidence. The V and J ends are trimmed by 0 bases and 7 bases, leaving 13 bases between them. The germline V gene (reference sequence) gives CDR1 as SEHNR and CDR2 as FQNEAQ. The CDR3 starts with the cysteine, ends with the phenylalanine, and has 14 residues. CDR3 DNA only is kept here, 42 bases in frame from base 1.